A single sample is the source of the 17 T cell receptor beta chains below, sequenced in a study of T-cell memory formation after mild COVID-19. TCRdb ran MiXCR on the 5' RACE reads and lists one entry per CDR3 protein. The data contain roughly 250,000 distinct CDR3 sequences, around 17% of them singletons. Specimen: PBMCs or a T cell subset sorted from them (not recorded which). These receptors were taken from a man in his late teens or twenties who had mild COVID-19 (a few samples of this study predate the infection). Cell type and time point are not known.

This clonotype occurred a few times. The chain combines TRBV29-1 with TRBJ2-7; TRBD2 aligns across 7 bases. Germline CDR1 SQVTM, CDR2 ANQGSEA. V lost 7 bases to trimming and J lost 3 bases; unmatched junction nucleotides: 9. This CDR3 spans 13 amino acids. Written as DNA, the CDR3 is TGCAGCGCGGCTAGACGGGACTACTACGAGCAGTACTTC. It translates to CSAARRDYYEQYF.

This clonotype was seen a few times. The chain carries TRBV12-3 or TRBV12-4 and TRBJ2-7; D uncertain. The CDR3 has 17 amino acids. V lost 4 bases and J 4 bases, leaving 23 bases between the germline ends. CDR3 coding DNA: TGTGCCAGCAGTTCAGGAGTCTGGGATCGCCCCGCATACGAGCAGTACTTC. Residues: CASSSGVWDRPAYEQYF.

This chain joins TRBV6-5 and TRBJ2-3, with 7 nucleotides matching TRBD1. The CDR3 has 14 residues. V lost 4 bases, J lost 6 bases, and 7 bases stayed unmatched. Per the germline V gene, CDR1 is MNHEY and CDR2 is SVGAGI. This CDR3 is CASSLTGPPDTQYF. CDR3 DNA sequence: TGTGCCAGCAGTTTGACAGGGCCTCCCGATACGCAGTATTTT.

This clonotype was counted only a few times. The chain recombines TRBV6-6 with TRBJ2-3, with 7 bases fitting TRBD2. CDR3 size: 15 residues. V was pared by 5 bases and J by 6 bases, with 11 bases of the junction left unmatched. The germline CDR1 and CDR2 sequences are MNHNY and SVGAGI (reference sequence). This chain's CDR3 is CASSPVGREGDTQYF. CDR3 nucleotides: TGTGCCAGCAGTCCCGTGGGCAGGGAGGGGGATACGCAGTATTTT.

Only a few counts were recorded for this clonotype. This chain uses TRBV28 with TRBJ1-4; TRBD1 matches 9 bases. V trimming: 5 bases; J trimming: 7 bases; junction bases outside the gene matches: 8. The V gene's germline CDR1 is MDHEN and CDR2 SYDVKM. The CDR3 consists of 15 residues. CDR3 region: CASSPGTGKGEKLFF. The CDR3 DNA sequence: TGTGCCAGCAGTCCCGGGACAGGGAAAGGTGAAAAACTGTTTTTT.

V usage is TRBV27 and J usage is TRBJ2-5; tentatively, D is TRBD1 (8 bases). This CDR3 has 15 amino acids. Germline CDR1 is MNHEY and CDR2 is SMNVEV (reference sequence). V was pared by 2 bases and J by 5 bases, with 15 bases between. In nucleotides, the CDR3 is TGTGCCAGCAGTTTAGCCAGGGGGCGGGAGGAGACCCAGTACTTC. This gives the protein CASSLARGREETQYF.

In DNA form, the CDR3 reads TGTGCCAGCAGTTACGCCACAGGGATCTATGGCTACACCTTC. Amino acids: CASSYATGIYGYTF. This sequence joins TRBV6-2 or TRBV6-3 and TRBJ1-2, with D perhaps TRBD1 (6 bases). CDR3 size: 14 residues. Germline CDR1 reads MNHEY; CDR2 reads SVGEGT. V shed 2 bases and J shed 4 bases, with 11 bases lying between them.

This clonotype has just a few counts. The junction shows a germline mismatch at one end, possibly a read error. This chain uses TRBV7-9 with TRBJ1-2; no clear D. Per the germline V gene, CDR1 is SEHNR and CDR2 is FQNEAQ (reference sequence). The CDR3 extends over 13 amino acids. CDR3 bases: TGTGCCAGCAGCCTCCCCCCAATAGAATCCGGGGCCTTC. Encoded protein: CASSLPPIESGAF. Full variable domain (remainder filled in from reference TRBV7-9 and TRBJ1-2): DTGVSQNPRHKITKRGQNVTFRCDPISEHNRLYWYRQTLGQGPEFLTYFQNEAQLEKSRLLSDRFSAERPKGSFSTLEIQRTEQGDSAMYLCASSLPPIESGAFGSGTRLTVV.

This clonotype was recorded a few times. The chain has TRBV10-3 and TRBJ2-3, with 8 bases fitting TRBD1. CDR3 length: 14 residues. Germline values: CDR1 ENHRY, CDR2 SYGVKD. V dropped 2 bases and J dropped 4; count of bases not matched to a gene: 2. Written as DNA, the CDR3 is TGTGCCATCAGTGAGAGGACAGGGCCAGATACGCAGTATTTT. This codes for CAISERTGPDTQYF.

A few counts support this clonotype. The rearrangement joins TRBV6-5 to TRBJ2-6; D not resolved. Germline CDR1 MNHEY, CDR2 SVGAGI. The V and J ends lost 0 bases and 0 bases respectively, with 6 bases between them. This CDR3 has 16 amino acids. The CDR3 loop is CASSYSGDSGANVLTF. CDR3 DNA sequence: TGTGCCAGCAGTTACTCCGGCGACTCTGGGGCCAACGTCCTGACTTTC.

The CDR3 sequence: CASSQGAGQSHF. The CDR3 DNA is TGTGCCAGCAGCCAGGGAGCAGGACAGTCGCATTTT. V is TRBV5-6 and J is TRBJ1-5; a weak D match, TRBD1 (6 bases). Germline loops: CDR1 SGHDT, CDR2 YYEEEE. The CDR3 totals 12 residues. Trimming left V 4 bases short and J 15 bases short, with 17 bases between.

This clonotype was observed at least ten times. This chain links TRBV5-1 with TRBJ2-1; 8 nucleotides align to TRBD2. The junction had 6 bases not matched to a gene; V was cut back by 4 bases and J by 3 bases. This CDR3 is 15 amino acids long. Germline V gene sequence: CDR1 SGHRS, CDR2 YFSETQ. CDR3 loop: CASSLGLANYNEQFF. As DNA, the CDR3 is TGCGCCAGCAGCCTTGGACTAGCTAACTACAATGAGCAGTTCTTC.

In its sample, this clonotype was seen many times. This sequence joins TRBV5-1 and TRBJ1-6, with unresolved D. V shed 0 bases and J shed 0 bases, with 4 bases lying between them. Germline CDR1 and CDR2: SGHRS and YFSETQ. The CDR3 covers 15 residues. This CDR3 is CASSLDSSYNSPLHF. Written as DNA, the CDR3 is TGCGCCAGCAGCTTGGACAGCTCCTATAATTCACCCCTCCACTTT. Using reference TRBV5-1 and TRBJ1-6 for the parts outside the CDR3, the full variable domain is KAGVTQTPRYLIKTRGQQVTLSCSPISGHRSVSWYQQTPGQGLQFLFEYFSETQRNKGNFPGRFSGRQFSNSRSEMNVSTLELGDSALYLCASSLDSSYNSPLHFGNGTRLTVT.

This clonotype has just a few counts. The chain employs TRBV5-1 and TRBJ1-1; tentative D call: TRBD1 (5 bases). Trimming shortened V by 2 bases and J by 4 bases, and 18 bases separated the two germline ends. Germline V CDR1 and CDR2: SGHRS, YFSETQ. This CDR3 is built from 16 residues. In DNA, the CDR3 is TGCGCCAGCAGCTTTTCCTTTGGACGGGGCGGCACTGAAGCTTTCTTT. As protein: CASSFSFGRGGTEAFF.

The chain has TRBV6-5 and TRBJ2-2; D is unclear. In germline, CDR1 is MNHEY, CDR2 SVGAGI. V was cut by 6 bases and J by 5 bases, with 16 bases left in between. CDR3 length: 15 amino acids. This chain's CDR3 is CASRTGLQGTGELFF. The CDR3, as DNA: TGTGCCAGCAGGACCGGGCTCCAAGGGACCGGGGAGCTGTTTTTT.

The sample holds a few counts of this clonotype. The J gene is TRBJ1-4, the V gene TRBV7-9; perhaps TRBD1 as D (6 bases). Trimming took off 6 bases at V and 8 bases at J, with 16 bases between the two ends. CDR1 is SEHNR, CDR2 FQNEAQ, per germline (reference sequence). The CDR3 spans 14 residues. DNA of the CDR3: TGTGCCAGCAGTCTCGGCAGGGGATCGGAAAAACTGTTTTTT. Its protein is CASSLGRGSEKLFF.

J is TRBJ1-1 and V is TRBV5-1; D is unresolved. This CDR3 has 13 residues. The V end lost 6 bases, the J end lost 8 bases, and 17 bases lay between the germline ends. Germline V gene data show CDR1 as SGHRS and CDR2 as YFSETQ. CDR3 in DNA: TGCGCCAGCACCACGACCCCCCCTGCGGAAGCTTTCTTT. Its protein product is CASTTTPPAEAFF.